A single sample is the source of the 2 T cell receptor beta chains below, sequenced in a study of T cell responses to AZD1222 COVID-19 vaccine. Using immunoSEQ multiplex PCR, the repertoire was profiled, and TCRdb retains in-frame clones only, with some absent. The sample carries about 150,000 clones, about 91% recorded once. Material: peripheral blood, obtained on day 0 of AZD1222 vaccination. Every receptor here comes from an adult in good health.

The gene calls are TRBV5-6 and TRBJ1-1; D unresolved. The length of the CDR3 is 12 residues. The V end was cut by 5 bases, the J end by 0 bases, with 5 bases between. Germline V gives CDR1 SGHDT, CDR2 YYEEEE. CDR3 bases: TGTGCCAGCAGTTTCATGAACACTGAAGCTTTCTTT. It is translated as CASSFMNTEAFF.

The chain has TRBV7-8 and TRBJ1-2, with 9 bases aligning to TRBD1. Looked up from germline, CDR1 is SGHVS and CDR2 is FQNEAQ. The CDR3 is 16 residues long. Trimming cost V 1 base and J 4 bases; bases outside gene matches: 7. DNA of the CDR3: TGTGCCAGCAGCTTAGGACAGGGGGATATTCGCTATGGCTACACCTTC. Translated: CASSLGQGDIRYGYTF.